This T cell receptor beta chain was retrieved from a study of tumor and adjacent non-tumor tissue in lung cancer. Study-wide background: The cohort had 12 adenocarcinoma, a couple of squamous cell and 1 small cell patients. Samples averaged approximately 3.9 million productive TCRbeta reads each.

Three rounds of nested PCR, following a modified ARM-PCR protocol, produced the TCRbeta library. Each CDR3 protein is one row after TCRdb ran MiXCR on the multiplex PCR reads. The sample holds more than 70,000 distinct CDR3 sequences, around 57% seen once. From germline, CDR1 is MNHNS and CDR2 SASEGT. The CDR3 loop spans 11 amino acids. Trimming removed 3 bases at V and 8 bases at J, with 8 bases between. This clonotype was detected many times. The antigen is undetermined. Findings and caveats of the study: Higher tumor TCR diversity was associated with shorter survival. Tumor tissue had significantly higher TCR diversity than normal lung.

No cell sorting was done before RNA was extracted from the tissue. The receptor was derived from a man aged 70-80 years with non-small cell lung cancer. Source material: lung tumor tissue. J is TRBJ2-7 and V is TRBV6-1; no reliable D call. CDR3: CASSDLAKQYF. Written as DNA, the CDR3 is TGTGCCAGCAGTGACCTTGCTAAGCAGTACTTC.